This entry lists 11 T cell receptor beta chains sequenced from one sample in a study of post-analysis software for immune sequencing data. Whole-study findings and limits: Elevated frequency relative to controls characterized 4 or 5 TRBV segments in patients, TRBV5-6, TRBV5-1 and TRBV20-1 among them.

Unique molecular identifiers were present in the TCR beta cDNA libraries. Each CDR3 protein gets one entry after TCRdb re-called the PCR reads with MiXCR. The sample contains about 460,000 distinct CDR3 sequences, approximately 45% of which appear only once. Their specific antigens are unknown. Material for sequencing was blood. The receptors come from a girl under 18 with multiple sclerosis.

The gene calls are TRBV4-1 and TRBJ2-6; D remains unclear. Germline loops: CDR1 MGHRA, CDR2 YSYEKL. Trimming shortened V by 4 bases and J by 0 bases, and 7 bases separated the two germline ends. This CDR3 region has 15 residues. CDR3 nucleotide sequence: TGCGCCAGCAGCCCACGAAGCTCTGGGGCCAACGTCCTGACTTTC. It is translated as CASSPRSSGANVLTF.

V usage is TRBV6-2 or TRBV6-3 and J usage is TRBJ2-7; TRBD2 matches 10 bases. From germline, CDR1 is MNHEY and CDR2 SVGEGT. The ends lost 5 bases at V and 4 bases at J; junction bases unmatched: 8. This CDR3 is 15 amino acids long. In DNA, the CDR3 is TGTGCCAGCAGTGCCCCAGCGGGAGGGACTTACGAGCAGTACTTC. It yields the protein CASSAPAGGTYEQYF.

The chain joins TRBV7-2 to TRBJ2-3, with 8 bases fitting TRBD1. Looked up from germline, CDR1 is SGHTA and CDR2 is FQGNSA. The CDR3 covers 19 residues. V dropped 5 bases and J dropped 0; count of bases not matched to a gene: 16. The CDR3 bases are TGTGCCAGCAGCAAACGATGGCCGGGACAGGCAGCTAGCACAGATACGCAGTATTTT. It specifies CASSKRWPGQAASTDTQYF.

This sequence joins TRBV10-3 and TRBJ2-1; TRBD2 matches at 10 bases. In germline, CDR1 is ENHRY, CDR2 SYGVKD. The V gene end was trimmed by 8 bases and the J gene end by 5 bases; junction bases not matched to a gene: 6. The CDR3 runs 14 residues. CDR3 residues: CAILAGAGNNEQFF. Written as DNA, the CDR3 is TGTGCCATCCTAGCGGGAGCGGGGAACAATGAGCAGTTCTTC.

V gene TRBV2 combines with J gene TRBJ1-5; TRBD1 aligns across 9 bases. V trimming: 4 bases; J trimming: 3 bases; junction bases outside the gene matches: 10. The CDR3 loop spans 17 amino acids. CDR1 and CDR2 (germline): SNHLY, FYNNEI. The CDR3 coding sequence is TGTGCCAGCAGTGGGACTTGGGACAGGGCAATCAATCAGCCCCAGCATTTT. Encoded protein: CASSGTWDRAINQPQHF.

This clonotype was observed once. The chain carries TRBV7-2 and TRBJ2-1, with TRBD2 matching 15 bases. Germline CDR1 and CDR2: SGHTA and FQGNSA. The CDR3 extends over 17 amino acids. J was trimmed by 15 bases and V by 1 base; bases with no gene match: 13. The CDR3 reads CASSLDGLAGGPQPRFF. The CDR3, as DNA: TGTGCCAGCAGCTTAGACGGACTAGCGGGAGGGCCCCAACCGAGGTTCTTC. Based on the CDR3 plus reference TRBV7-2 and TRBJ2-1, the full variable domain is GAGVSQSPSNKVTEKGKDVELRCDPISGHTALYWYRQSLGQGLEFLIYFQGNSAPDKSGLPSDRFSAERTGGSVSTLTIQRTQQEDSAVYLCASSLDGLAGGPQPRFFGPGTRLTVL.

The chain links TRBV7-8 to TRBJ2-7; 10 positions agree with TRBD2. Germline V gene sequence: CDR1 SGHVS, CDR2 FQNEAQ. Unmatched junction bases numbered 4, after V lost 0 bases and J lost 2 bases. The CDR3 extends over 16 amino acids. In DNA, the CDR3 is TGTGCCAGCAGCTTAGCTCTAGCGGGAGTACCCTACGAGCAGTACTTC. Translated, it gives CASSLALAGVPYEQYF.

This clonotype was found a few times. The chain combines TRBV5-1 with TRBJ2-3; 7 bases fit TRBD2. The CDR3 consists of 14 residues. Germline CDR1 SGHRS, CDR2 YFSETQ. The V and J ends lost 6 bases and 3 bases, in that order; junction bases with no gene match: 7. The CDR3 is CASTAREGTDTQYF. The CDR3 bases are TGCGCCAGCACGGCCAGGGAGGGGACAGATACGCAGTATTTT.

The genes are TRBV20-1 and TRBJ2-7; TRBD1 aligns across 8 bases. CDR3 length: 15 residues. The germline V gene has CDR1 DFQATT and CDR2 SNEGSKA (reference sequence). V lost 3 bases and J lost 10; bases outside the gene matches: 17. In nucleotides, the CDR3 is TGCAGTGCTAGGGCTCCGGGACAGGTGATTGGAATTCAGTACTTC. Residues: CSARAPGQVIGIQYF.

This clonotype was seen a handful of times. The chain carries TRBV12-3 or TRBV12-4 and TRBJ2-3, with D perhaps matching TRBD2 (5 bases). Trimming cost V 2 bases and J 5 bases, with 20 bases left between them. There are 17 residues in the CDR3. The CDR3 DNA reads TGTGCCAGCAGTTTACATCCCGACATGGGAGTGGGAGATACGCAGTATTTT. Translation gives CASSLHPDMGVGDTQYF.

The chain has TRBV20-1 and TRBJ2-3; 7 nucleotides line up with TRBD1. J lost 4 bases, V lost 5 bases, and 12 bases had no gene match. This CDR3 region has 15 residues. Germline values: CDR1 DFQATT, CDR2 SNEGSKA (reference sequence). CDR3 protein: CSAQRGTEAADTQYF. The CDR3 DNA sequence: TGCAGTGCTCAGAGGGGGACAGAGGCGGCAGATACGCAGTATTTT.